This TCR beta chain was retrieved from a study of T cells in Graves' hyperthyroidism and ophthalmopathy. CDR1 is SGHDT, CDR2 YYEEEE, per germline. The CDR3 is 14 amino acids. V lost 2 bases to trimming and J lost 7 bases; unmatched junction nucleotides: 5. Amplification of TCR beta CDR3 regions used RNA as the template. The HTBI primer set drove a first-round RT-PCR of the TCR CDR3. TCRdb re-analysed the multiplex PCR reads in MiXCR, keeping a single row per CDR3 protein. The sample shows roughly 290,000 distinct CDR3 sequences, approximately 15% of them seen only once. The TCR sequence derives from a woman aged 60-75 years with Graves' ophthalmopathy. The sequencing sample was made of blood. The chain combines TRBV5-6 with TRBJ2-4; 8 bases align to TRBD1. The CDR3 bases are TGTGCCAGCAGCTTCATGGACAGGGATAACATTCAGTACTTC. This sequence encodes CASSFMDRDNIQYF.